This TCR beta chain was identified in a study of shared clonotypes between healthy human individuals (dated by TCRdb to about 2020). Study-level background: A few men and a couple of women, aged 18 to 49 years, made up the cohort. To estimate repertoire size and how much clonotypes are shared between individuals, the study performed deep sequencing of blood TCR repertoires from about five healthy adults. Libraries were prepared and TCR repertoires were sequenced by different laboratories using diverse techniques, in order to increase sequencing depth and limit assay-specific biases. Between about 0.8 and 9 billion PBMCs per donor were obtained by leukapheresis. What the authors observed across the whole study: Sampling was restricted to blood, and TCR repertoires in tissue are likely to differ from TCR repertoires in blood. Based on pairwise subsampling, the degree of clonotype sharing among donors was expected to be affected by sequencing depth. The genetic and exposure-history diversity represented was limited by the small number of donors.

Using the deep immunoSEQ assay, TCR CDR3 regions were amplified from genomic DNA by multiplex PCR. Extracted genomic DNA from each cell subset was spread evenly across all wells of several immunoSEQ 96-well plates, with each plate serving as a replicate. For unsorted PBMC, each replicate PCR was loaded with approximately 300 ng genomic DNA, equivalent to 25,000 to 35,000 T cell genomes. Unsorted PBMC genomic DNA was sequenced across ten immunoSEQ deep assay plates. Purified libraries were quantified with a Qubit 3.0 fluorometer, sized on a Bioanalyzer 2100, and re-quantified with the KAPA Library Quantification kit. Every immunoSEQ 96-well plate was sequenced on a separate single-read 150-cycle Illumina NextSeq 550 flow cell. The study's processing was this. Because only junctional sequences without quality scores were contained in the immunoSEQ output, filtering matching that applied to full-length reads could not be performed. To assign V/J genes and CDR3, sequences were annotated against IMGT germline references using PyIR, a Python wrapper for IgBLAST v1.9. Reads were filtered out if the reads had weak V/J assignments (E-value above 1e-6), no CDR3, stop codons, out-of-frame junctions, or ambiguous translated residues. V3J clonotypes were defined by identical inferred V gene, J gene, and CDR3 amino acid sequence. Percentage overlap between repertoires was calculated by dividing the number of shared unique clonotypes by the size of the smaller repertoire. Three approaches were used to assess repertoire richness: RTK rarefaction, the Chao1 estimator, and Recon v2.1 estimates of unobserved clonotypes. Not all clones reach the TCRdb copy of this immuneACCESS table, which keeps in-frame sequences only. Checked studies attribute under half of the gap to unresolved V genes and leave the rest unexplained. The DNA was the basis for D and trimming; V, J and clone size are from that table. Within this sample are around 500,000 clones, with roughly 78% of them counted one time only. The leading ten clones occupy around 12% of the sample.

This clone was recorded once. Its recognized antigen is unknown. No qualities accompany the bases; no much larger clone lies one base away. The junction carries 10 bases between V and J, which are trimmed by 3 bases and 5 bases respectively. The CDR3 runs 13 residues from the cysteine to the phenylalanine. CDR3 DNA only is kept here, 39 bases in frame from base 1. CDR1 and CDR2 are read off the germline V gene as SGDLS and YYNGEE. Healthy HIV-negative adults with no recently reported acute infections or vaccinations were included as donors. Only Caucasian adults living in Nashville, Tennessee, USA were represented among the donors. In the unsorted samples, 87 million or so PBMCs were counted, and genomic DNA was extracted using the QIAamp DNA Blood Mini kit. Blood was obtained by leukapheresis, after which PBMCs were separated by Ficoll-Histopaque density gradient centrifugation and cryopreserved in liquid nitrogen vapor phase.

Sample: PBMCs. The clonotype originates from a woman aged 40-49 years in good health. Some clones in this sample may be carry-over from other donors' samples. In this chain, TRBV9 is recombined with TRBJ2-3, with an unclear D gene assignment. The DNA sequence is given as TGTGCCAGCAGCGATGGCCGCGGAGATACGCAGTATTTT. Translated, this gives CASSDGRGDTQYF.